This T cell receptor beta chain derives from a study of T-cell memory formation after mild COVID-19. Study-wide context: TCR clusters largely stayed donor specific.

There are a few counts of this clonotype. With constant-segment primers, 5'RACE yielded cDNA libraries of TCR alpha and TCR beta that carried sample barcodes and UMIs. MiXCR, run by TCRdb on the 5' RACE reads, gives a single entry per CDR3 protein. The sample lists approximately 300,000 distinct CDR3 sequences; more than 15% were seen once. The germline V gene encodes CDR1 LNHNV and CDR2 YYDKDF (reference sequence). The V gene lost 3 bases and the J gene lost 3 bases, with 9 bases spanning the gap. The CDR3 totals 13 residues. The receptor was isolated from a man between 18 and 29 years old who had mild COVID-19 (a few samples of this study predate the infection). Cell type and time point are not known. Specimen: PBMCs or a T cell subset sorted from them (not recorded which). The chain employs TRBV15 and TRBJ2-7, with a weak D call TRBD1 (6 bases). The CDR3 DNA reads TGTGCCACCAGCAGCGACAGGCACTACGAGCAGTACTTC. Protein: CATSSDRHYEQYF.